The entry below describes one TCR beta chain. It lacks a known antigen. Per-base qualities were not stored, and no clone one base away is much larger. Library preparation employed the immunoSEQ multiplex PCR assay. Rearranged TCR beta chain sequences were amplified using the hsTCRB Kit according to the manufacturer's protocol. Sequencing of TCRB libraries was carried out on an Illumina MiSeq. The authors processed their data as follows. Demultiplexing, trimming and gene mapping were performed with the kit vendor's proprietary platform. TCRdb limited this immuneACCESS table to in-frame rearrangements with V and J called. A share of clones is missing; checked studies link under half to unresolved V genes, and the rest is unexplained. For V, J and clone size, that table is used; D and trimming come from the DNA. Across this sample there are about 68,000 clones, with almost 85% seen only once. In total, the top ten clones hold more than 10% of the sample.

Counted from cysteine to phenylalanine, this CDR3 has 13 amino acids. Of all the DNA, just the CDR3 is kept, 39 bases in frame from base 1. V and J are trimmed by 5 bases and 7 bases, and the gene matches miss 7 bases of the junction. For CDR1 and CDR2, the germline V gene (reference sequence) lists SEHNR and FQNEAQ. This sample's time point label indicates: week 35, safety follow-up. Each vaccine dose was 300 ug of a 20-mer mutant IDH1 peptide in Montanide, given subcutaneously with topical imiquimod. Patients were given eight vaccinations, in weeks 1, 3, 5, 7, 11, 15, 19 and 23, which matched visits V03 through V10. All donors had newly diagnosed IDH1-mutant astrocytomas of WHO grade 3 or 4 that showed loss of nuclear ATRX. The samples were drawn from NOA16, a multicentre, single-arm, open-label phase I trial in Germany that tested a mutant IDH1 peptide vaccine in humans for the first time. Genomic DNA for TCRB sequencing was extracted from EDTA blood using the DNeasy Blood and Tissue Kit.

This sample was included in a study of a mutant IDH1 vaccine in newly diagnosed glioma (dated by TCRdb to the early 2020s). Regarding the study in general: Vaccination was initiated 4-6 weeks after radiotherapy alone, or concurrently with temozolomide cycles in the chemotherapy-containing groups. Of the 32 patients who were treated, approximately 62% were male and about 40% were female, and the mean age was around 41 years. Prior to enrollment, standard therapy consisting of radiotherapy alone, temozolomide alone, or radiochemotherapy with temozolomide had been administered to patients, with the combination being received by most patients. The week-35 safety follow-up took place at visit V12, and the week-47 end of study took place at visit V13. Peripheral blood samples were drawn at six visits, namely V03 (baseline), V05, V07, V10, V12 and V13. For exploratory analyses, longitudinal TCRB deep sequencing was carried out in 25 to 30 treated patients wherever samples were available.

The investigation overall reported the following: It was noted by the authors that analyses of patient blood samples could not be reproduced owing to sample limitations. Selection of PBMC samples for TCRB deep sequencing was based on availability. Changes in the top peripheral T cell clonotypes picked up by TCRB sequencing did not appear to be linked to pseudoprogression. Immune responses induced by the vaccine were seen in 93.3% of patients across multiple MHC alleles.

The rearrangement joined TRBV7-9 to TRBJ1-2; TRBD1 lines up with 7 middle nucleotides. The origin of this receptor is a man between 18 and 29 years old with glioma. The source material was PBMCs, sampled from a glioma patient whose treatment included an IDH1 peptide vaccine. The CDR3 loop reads CASSREGARGYTF. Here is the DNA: TGTGCCAGCAGCCGAGAGGGGGCGCGTGGCTACACCTTC. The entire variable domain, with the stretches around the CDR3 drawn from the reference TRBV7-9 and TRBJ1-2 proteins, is DTGVSQNPRHKITKRGQNVTFRCDPISEHNRLYWYRQTLGQGPEFLTYFQNEAQLEKSRLLSDRFSAERPKGSFSTLEIQRTEQGDSAMYLCASSREGARGYTFGSGTRLTVV.